These 20 T cell receptor beta chains originate from one sample sequenced in a study of cytomegalovirus exposure and HLA in healthy donors. Clones were read by immunoSEQ multiplex PCR, and TCRdb kept only the in-frame ones, dropping some. In the table there are approximately 270,000 clones, around 91% of which are singletons. Sequencing input: PBMCs. Receptor source: a woman aged 18-29 years in good health and CMV-seronegative.

V usage is TRBV4-3 and J usage is TRBJ1-5, with D unclear. Trimming left V 1 base short and J 4 bases short, with 8 bases between. Germline V gene sequence: CDR1 LGHNA, CDR2 YSLEER. This CDR3 contains 14 residues. The chain's CDR3 is CASSQGRDNQPQHF. The CDR3 coding sequence is TGCGCCAGCAGCCAAGGTCGGGATAATCAGCCCCAGCATTTT.

J is TRBJ2-1 and V is TRBV11-1, with 7 positions matching TRBD1. This CDR3 region has 16 residues. V lost 2 bases to trimming and J lost 0 bases; unmatched junction nucleotides: 4. Germline-derived CDR1 and CDR2 are SGHAT and FQDESV (reference sequence). The CDR3, as DNA: TGTGCCAGCAGCTTAAGCGACAGGGTCTCCTACAATGAGCAGTTCTTC. Translating it yields CASSLSDRVSYNEQFF.

This sequence joins TRBV10-1 and TRBJ2-1; 8 nucleotides line up with TRBD2. The J segment lost 4 bases and the V segment lost 4 bases, leaving 6 bases of the junction unmatched. This CDR3 spans 15 amino acids. From germline, CDR1 is WNHNN and CDR2 SYGVQD (reference sequence). The CDR3 DNA sequence: TGCGCCAGCAGTGCAGAGCGGGGGAAATACAATGAGCAGTTCTTC. Translating gives CASSAERGKYNEQFF.

This sequence joins TRBV27 and TRBJ1-6; unclear D gene. Germline loops: CDR1 MNHEY, CDR2 SMNVEV (reference sequence). V was cut by 5 bases and J by 14 bases, with 25 bases left in between. The CDR3 is made up of 16 amino acids. As DNA, the CDR3 is TGTGCCAGCAGTCCCCGACAAGCCCCTAACAAAAAGACCCTCCACTTT. Translation gives CASSPRQAPNKKTLHF.

As DNA, the CDR3 is TGCGCCAGCAGTCAACCCGGGACAAATAGCAATCAGCCCCAGCATTTT. Amino acid sequence: CASSQPGTNSNQPQHF. The chain couples TRBV23-1 to TRBJ1-5; D might be TRBD1 (6 bases). TRBV23-1 is an ORF, and what it does is uncertain. V lost 2 bases, J lost 0 bases, and 11 bases lay in between. This CDR3 is 16 amino acids long.

The rearrangement links TRBV28 to TRBJ1-4; tentatively, D is TRBD1 (5 bases). In germline, CDR1 is MDHEN, CDR2 SYDVKM. V was trimmed by 6 bases and J by 8 bases, leaving 16 bases between them. The CDR3 contains 14 residues. The CDR3 region is CASSLTGFQEKLFF. CDR3 nucleotide sequence: TGTGCCAGCAGCTTAACAGGTTTCCAAGAAAAACTGTTTTTT.

The genes are TRBV25-1 and TRBJ2-3; unclear D gene. The germline CDR1 and CDR2 sequences are MGHDK and SYGVNS. V lost 5 bases, J lost 2 bases, and 8 bases lay in between. The CDR3 length is 13 residues. CDR3 protein: CASSHAHTDTQYF. The CDR3 DNA follows: TGTGCCAGCAGTCATGCGCACACAGATACGCAGTATTTT.

V and J are TRBV27 and TRBJ1-4; D is uncertain. The CDR3 sequence is 13 residues long. Germline V gene lookup returns CDR1 MNHEY and CDR2 SMNVEV (reference sequence). The germline V and J ends were trimmed by 6 bases and 7 bases, with 12 bases remaining between them. The CDR3 sequence is CASSSYRGEKLFF. The DNA for the CDR3 is TGTGCCAGCAGCTCGTACCGGGGTGAAAAACTGTTTTTT.

V is TRBV5-8 and J is TRBJ2-1; 10 nucleotides match TRBD1. V lost 2 bases and J lost 6; bases outside the gene matches: 5. Germline V CDR1 and CDR2: SGHTS, YDEGEE. CDR3 length: 15 amino acids. The CDR3 DNA sequence: TGTGCCAGCAGCTTTCGACAGGGGGCGATCAATGAGCAGTTCTTC. It translates to CASSFRQGAINEQFF.

V and J are TRBV29-1 and TRBJ1-1, with a possible D match to TRBD1 (6 bases). V lost 7 bases to trimming and J lost 8 bases, with 20 bases between them. The length of the CDR3 is 13 residues. Germline CDR1 and CDR2: SQVTM and ANQGSEA. CDR3 sequence (DNA): TGCAGCGCCCCAGAGGGGGGGAGGATGGAAGCTTTCTTT. Translated, it gives CSAPEGGRMEAFF.

This clone occurred a few times. V usage is TRBV7-9 and J usage is TRBJ2-2; the D is unclear. The CDR3 is 15 residues long. CDR1 is SEHNR, CDR2 FQNEAQ, per germline (reference sequence). Deletions cut 3 bases from V and 0 bases from J, with 8 bases between. CDR3 in DNA: TGTGCCAGCAGCTTGAGTATCGCGAACACCGGGGAGCTGTTTTTT. It is translated as CASSLSIANTGELFF. The full variable domain, rest sourced from reference TRBV7-9 and TRBJ2-2, is DTGVSQNPRHKITKRGQNVTFRCDPISEHNRLYWYRQTLGQGPEFLTYFQNEAQLEKSRLLSDRFSAERPKGSFSTLEIQRTEQGDSAMYLCASSLSIANTGELFFGEGSRLTVL.

The chain joins TRBV6-5 to TRBJ2-7; D gene unclear. Germline lookup yields CDR1 MNHEY and CDR2 SVGAGI. V lost 7 bases and J lost 3, with 16 bases in between. The CDR3 extends over 14 amino acids. The CDR3 region is CASIIARRSYEQYV. The CDR3 coding sequence is TGTGCCAGCATCATAGCTCGTCGGAGCTACGAGCAGTACGTC.

The chain recombines TRBV5-6 with TRBJ2-7; 14 bases match TRBD2. V shed 3 bases and J 3 bases; nucleotides not matched to a gene: 8. Germline CDR1 SGHDT, CDR2 YYEEEE. The CDR3 is made up of 17 amino acids. The CDR3 nucleotides are TGTGCCAGCAGCTCTCCGGGACTAGCGGGGGTTGACTACGAGCAGTACGTC. This sequence encodes CASSSPGLAGVDYEQYV.

The chain is built from TRBV7-3 and TRBJ2-3; 7 nucleotides align to TRBD2. With V trimmed by 5 bases and J by 0 bases, 8 bases remained unmatched. The CDR3 has 16 residues. The germline CDR1 and CDR2 sequences are SGHTA and FQGTGA. The CDR3 DNA sequence: TGTGCCAGCAGCCGCGCCCTAGCGGAAAGCACAGATACGCAGTATTTT. This sequence encodes CASSRALAESTDTQYF.

J is TRBJ2-2 and V is TRBV7-2; possible D gene TRBD1, 5 bases. Germline V gene lookup returns CDR1 SGHTA and CDR2 FQGNSA. CDR3 length equals 14 residues. V was cut by 2 bases and J by 3 bases, with 7 bases left in between. As DNA, the CDR3 is TGTGCCAGCAGCTTACTGGGGCACACCGGGGAGCTGTTTTTT. Encoded protein: CASSLLGHTGELFF.

This chain uses TRBV6-5 with TRBJ2-1; D is uncertain. This CDR3 is 14 amino acids long. V lost 0 bases to trimming and J lost 5 bases, with 8 bases between them. The germline gives CDR1 MNHEY, CDR2 SVGAGI. CDR3 in DNA: TGTGCCAGCAGTTACTCGTCTAGAAACAATGAGCAGTTCTTC. Protein product: CASSYSSRNNEQFF.

This clone appeared once. The junction differs from germline at one of its ends, possibly a read error. The chain recombines TRBV28 with TRBJ2-2, with 10 bases lining up with TRBD1. This CDR3 region has 13 residues. Germline assignment: CDR1 MDHEN and CDR2 SYDVKM. CDR3 nucleotides: TGCGCGAGAGACAGGGGGCACACCGGGGAGCTGTTTTTT. Translation gives CARDRGHTGELFF.

The chain carries TRBV10-3 and TRBJ1-2, with TRBD1 identical over 11 bases. The V segment lost 4 bases and the J segment 7 bases; nucleotides outside the gene matches: 2. CDR1 is ENHRY and CDR2 is SYGVKD in the germline V gene. The CDR3 sequence is 13 residues long. In nucleotides, the CDR3 is TGTGCCATCAGTGTCGGGACAGGGGGTGGCTACACCTTC. It translates to CAISVGTGGGYTF.

The sample holds a few counts of this clone. The V call is TRBV4-1, the J call TRBJ1-5, with unresolved D. The CDR3 totals 17 residues. Trimming took off 4 bases at V and 2 bases at J, with 18 bases between the two ends. Germline CDR1 and CDR2: MGHRA and YSYEKL. The CDR3 region has the DNA TGCGCCAGCAGCCCTCGACAAGCCGGGATAGGCAATCAGCCCCAGCATTTT. This translates into CASSPRQAGIGNQPQHF.

The chain links TRBV19 to TRBJ2-1; D call uncertain. There are 16 residues in the CDR3. In germline, CDR1 is LNHDA, CDR2 SQIVND (reference sequence). Trimming left V 6 bases short and J 7 bases short, with 22 bases between. This CDR3 reads CASSLAEVRGRNEQFF. CDR3 DNA sequence: TGTGCCAGTAGCCTGGCCGAGGTTCGTGGAAGGAATGAGCAGTTCTTC.